Presented here are 28 T cell receptor beta chains from one specimen sequenced in a study of shared clonotypes between healthy human individuals. The assay was immunoSEQ multiplex PCR, and TCRdb's table has in-frame clones only and misses some. Of about 1.1 million clones in the sample, about 80% were seen once. Sequenced sample: memory CD4+ T cells from PBMCs. Subset specified: CD45RA-negative fraction. The receptors were sampled from a man aged 18 to 30 in good health. Some clones in this sample may be carry-over from other donors' samples.

V usage is TRBV7-3 and J usage is TRBJ2-3; 13 bases are a match to TRBD2. Looked up from germline, CDR1 is SGHTA and CDR2 is FQGTGA. The V segment lost 6 bases and the J segment 2 bases; nucleotides outside the gene matches: 5. This CDR3 contains 16 residues. The CDR3 DNA sequence: TGTGCCAGCAGTCTCGGGACTAGCGGGAACACAGATACGCAGTATTTT. This encodes CASSLGTSGNTDTQYF.

On this clone: The same CDR3 can be traced to other DNA sequences in this sample. V is TRBV7-2 and J is TRBJ2-2, with 7 nucleotides matching TRBD1. V dropped 1 base and J dropped 1; count of bases not matched to a gene: 0. The CDR3 is 15 residues long. Germline V gives CDR1 SGHTA, CDR2 FQGNSA. The CDR3 DNA follows: TGTGCCAGCAGCTTAGGACAGGGGAACACCGGGGAGCTGTTTTTT. Protein sequence: CASSLGQGNTGELFF.

The V and J genes are TRBV5-1 and TRBJ2-2; a weak D match, TRBD1 (6 bases). Germline V CDR1 and CDR2: SGHRS, YFSETQ. The CDR3 covers 17 residues. With 4 bases removed from V and 0 bases from J, the gap between germline ends came to 16 bases. CDR3 coding DNA: TGCGCCAGCAGCCTGGACAGATCAGCGTCGAACACCGGGGAGCTGTTTTTT. Its protein product is CASSLDRSASNTGELFF. The full variable domain, with the rest looked up from reference TRBV5-1 and TRBJ2-2, is KAGVTQTPRYLIKTRGQQVTLSCSPISGHRSVSWYQQTPGQGLQFLFEYFSETQRNKGNFPGRFSGRQFSNSRSEMNVSTLELGDSALYLCASSLDRSASNTGELFFGEGSRLTVL.

J is TRBJ1-1 and V is TRBV28, with 7 bases matching TRBD1. V lost 1 base and J lost 3; bases outside the gene matches: 5. CDR3 length: 15 amino acids. Germline values: CDR1 MDHEN, CDR2 SYDVKM. Here the CDR3 DNA reads TGTGCCAGCAGTTTATTGGACAGGAAGGACACTGAAGCTTTCTTT. Protein sequence: CASSLLDRKDTEAFF.

The gene calls are TRBV6-1 and TRBJ1-4; D possibly corresponds to TRBD1 (5 bases). V gave up 0 bases and J gave up 8 bases, with 13 bases separating them. Per germline, CDR1 MNHNS and CDR2 SASEGT. The CDR3 totals 15 residues. The CDR3 sequence: CASSEAGRAGEKLFF. Here the CDR3 DNA reads TGTGCCAGCAGTGAAGCGGGCAGGGCCGGGGAAAAACTGTTTTTT.

The CDR3 is CAWSIRFNQPQHF. CDR3 coding DNA: TGTGCCTGGAGTATTCGCTTCAATCAGCCCCAGCATTTT. V is TRBV30 and J is TRBJ1-5; no definite D call. CDR3 length: 13 amino acids. Trimming shortened V by 2 bases and J by 3 bases, and 8 bases separated the two germline ends. Germline CDR1 and CDR2: GTSNPN and SVGIG (reference sequence).

With respect to this clone: One junction end disagrees with the germline gene, perhaps due to a read error. This chain connects TRBV6-6 to TRBJ2-1; D is unclear. Germline V gives CDR1 MNHNY, CDR2 SVGAGI (reference sequence). The CDR3 runs to 11 residues. Written as DNA, the CDR3 is TGTGCCAGCAGTAAACTCAATGGGCAGTTCTTC. The encoded protein is CASSKLNGQFF.

The chain combines TRBV27 with TRBJ1-1; 7 positions match TRBD1. This CDR3 region has 14 residues. From germline, CDR1 is MNHEY and CDR2 SMNVEV (reference sequence). The V gene end was trimmed by 5 bases and the J gene end by 7 bases; junction bases not matched to a gene: 10. The CDR3 sequence: CASSPWDRVNEAFF. The CDR3 bases are TGTGCCAGCAGTCCCTGGGACAGAGTGAATGAAGCTTTCTTT.

About this clone: This CDR3 is also generated by other DNA sequences in the sample. V usage is TRBV18 and J usage is TRBJ2-1; 10 bases agree with TRBD2. CDR1 and CDR2 from the germline V gene are KGHSH and LQKENI. This CDR3 is 14 amino acids long. Germline trimming cut 6 bases from V and 7 bases from J; bases unmatched to any gene: 6. CDR3 nucleotide sequence: TGTGCCAGCTCCCCTAGCGGGAGAGTGAATGAGCAGTTCTTC. Protein sequence: CASSPSGRVNEQFF. The variable domain in full, completed from reference TRBV18 and TRBJ2-1, reads NAGVMQNPRHLVRRRGQEARLRCSPMKGHSHVYWYRQLPEEGLKFMVYLQKENIIDESGMPKERFSAEFPKEGPSILRIQQVVRGDSAAYFCASSPSGRVNEQFFGPGTRLTVL.

The rearrangement joins TRBV5-1 to TRBJ2-1; TRBD2 agrees at 13 bases. This CDR3 has 17 amino acids. V lost 1 base and J lost 4; bases outside the gene matches: 5. Germline CDR1 is SGHRS and CDR2 is YFSETQ. In DNA, the CDR3 is TGCGCCAGCAGCTTGAGGGGGACTAGCGGGAAGTACAATGAGCAGTTCTTC. Translation gives CASSLRGTSGKYNEQFF.

This clone was counted a few times. The chain employs TRBV5-5 and TRBJ1-1, with TRBD1 as a possible D gene (6 bases). The V gene's germline CDR1 is SGHKS and CDR2 YYEKEE (reference sequence). This CDR3 has 15 residues. Trimming took 2 bases from V and 5 from J, leaving 16 bases between them. The CDR3 reads CASSLRGRGLTEAFF. The CDR3, as DNA: TGTGCCAGCAGCTTACGAGGCAGGGGACTGACTGAAGCTTTCTTT.

V usage is TRBV9 and J usage is TRBJ1-4; tentatively, D is TRBD1 (6 bases). V was pared by 0 bases and J by 7 bases, with 13 bases between. Germline-derived CDR1 and CDR2 are SGDLS and YYNGEE. The CDR3 runs 15 residues. CDR3 sequence: CASSVDEGRGEKLFF. CDR3 nucleotides: TGTGCCAGCAGCGTAGACGAGGGCAGGGGTGAAAAACTGTTTTTT. Using reference TRBV9 and TRBJ1-4 for the parts outside the CDR3, the full variable domain is DSGVTQTPKHLITATGQRVTLRCSPRSGDLSVYWYQQSLDQGLQFLIQYYNGEERAKGNILERFSAQQFPDLHSELNLSSLELGDSALYFCASSVDEGRGEKLFFGSGTQLSVL.

The CDR3 reads CAWSVHEQFF. In nucleotides, the CDR3 is TGTGCCTGGAGTGTGCATGAGCAGTTCTTC. The rearrangement links TRBV30 to TRBJ2-1; D is undetermined. Per the germline V gene, CDR1 is GTSNPN and CDR2 is SVGIG (reference sequence). The ends were cut back, 0 bases at V and 8 bases at J, with 2 bases in the middle. This CDR3 has 10 amino acids. Full variable domain (remainder filled in from reference TRBV30 and TRBJ2-1): SQTIHQWPATLVQPVGSPLSLECTVEGTSNPNLYWYRQAAGRGLQLLFYSVGIGQISSEVPQNLSASRPQDRQFILSSKKLLLSDSGFYLCAWSVHEQFFGPGTRLTVL.

V is TRBV7-2 and J is TRBJ2-1; 8 positions match TRBD2. V lost 1 base and J lost 3; bases outside the gene matches: 2. The CDR3 has 15 residues. Germline lookup yields CDR1 SGHTA and CDR2 FQGNSA. CDR3 nucleotide sequence: TGTGCCAGCAGCTTAGTAGCGGGGCGCTACAATGAGCAGTTCTTC. It specifies CASSLVAGRYNEQFF. Using reference TRBV7-2 and TRBJ2-1 for the parts outside the CDR3, the full variable domain is GAGVSQSPSNKVTEKGKDVELRCDPISGHTALYWYRQSLGQGLEFLIYFQGNSAPDKSGLPSDRFSAERTGGSVSTLTIQRTQQEDSAVYLCASSLVAGRYNEQFFGPGTRLTVL.

This sequence joins TRBV28 and TRBJ2-5; 12 bases align to TRBD1. J lost 2 bases, V lost 6 bases, and 13 bases had no gene match. The CDR3 covers 18 residues. The germline CDR1 and CDR2 sequences are MDHEN and SYDVKM. The CDR3 loop is CASSPAGTGGIAQETQYF. In DNA form, the CDR3 reads TGTGCCAGCAGCCCCGCCGGGACAGGGGGCATTGCACAAGAGACCCAGTACTTC. The variable domain in full, with the rest retrieved from reference TRBV28 and TRBJ2-5, is DVKVTQSSRYLVKRTGEKVFLECVQDMDHENMFWYRQDPGLGLRLIYFSYDVKMKEKGDIPEGYSVSREKKERFSLILESASTNQTSMYLCASSPAGTGGIAQETQYFGPGTRLLVL.

This clone was recorded a few times. The chain carries TRBV5-1 and TRBJ1-1; no clear D gene. The CDR3 totals 15 residues. Trimming left V 4 bases short and J 8 bases short, with 21 bases between. Germline V gene data show CDR1 as SGHRS and CDR2 as YFSETQ. CDR3 sequence: CASSVTKGIPGEAFF. CDR3 DNA: TGCGCCAGCAGCGTGACAAAGGGAATCCCTGGCGAAGCTTTCTTT.

The chain carries TRBV19 and TRBJ2-2; D is unresolved. V was pared by 7 bases and J by 1 base, with 13 bases between. The CDR3 totals 15 residues. The germline gives CDR1 LNHDA, CDR2 SQIVND (reference sequence). CDR3 DNA: TGTGCCAGTAAGATACGGCTGCAGAACACCGGGGAGCTGTTTTTT. It specifies CASKIRLQNTGELFF. Filled out from reference TRBV19 and TRBJ2-2, the complete variable domain reads DGGITQSPKYLFRKEGQNVTLSCEQNLNHDAMYWYRQDPGQGLRLIYYSQIVNDFQKGDIAEGYSVSREKKESFPLTVTSAQKNPTAFYLCASKIRLQNTGELFFGEGSRLTVL.

This sequence joins TRBV6-6 and TRBJ2-7; TRBD1 is a possible D gene (5 bases). CDR1 and CDR2 from the germline V gene are MNHNY and SVGAGI (reference sequence). Trimming cost V 5 bases and J 2 bases, with 16 bases left between them. This CDR3 comprises 15 residues. The CDR3 region is CASSLFRTPTYEQYF. The CDR3 nucleotides read TGTGCCAGCAGTCTCTTTCGGACACCAACCTACGAGCAGTACTTC.

V usage is TRBV9 and J usage is TRBJ1-5; tentatively, D is TRBD1 (6 bases). The CDR3 spans 14 residues. The germline V gene has CDR1 SGDLS and CDR2 YYNGEE. Trimming pared 2 bases from V and 6 bases from J, leaving 12 bases between. Written as DNA, the CDR3 is TGTGCCAGCAGCGTCCAGGGGATGGGTCAGCCCCAGCATTTT. The encoded protein is CASSVQGMGQPQHF.

The rearrangement uses TRBV20-1 and TRBJ1-2; TRBD1 is a possible D gene (6 bases). Germline CDR1 reads DFQATT; CDR2 reads SNEGSKA (reference sequence). This CDR3 has 11 amino acids. The CDR3 loop is CSQGGIYGYTF. The CDR3 DNA follows: TGCAGCCAAGGGGGGATTTATGGCTACACCTTC.

The chain carries TRBV10-2 and TRBJ2-1; 11 bases align to TRBD2. J gave up 8 bases and V 0 bases, and 3 bases lay outside the gene matches. The CDR3 loop spans 15 amino acids. Germline assignment: CDR1 WSHSY and CDR2 SAAADI. CDR3: CASSESSGRVDEQFF. In DNA, the CDR3 is TGCGCCAGCAGTGAGTCTAGCGGGAGGGTGGATGAGCAGTTCTTC.

This clone was picked up many times. The rearrangement joins TRBV9 to TRBJ2-1; the match to TRBD2 covers 7 bases. CDR1 and CDR2 (germline): SGDLS, YYNGEE. CDR3 length equals 15 residues. V lost 1 base to trimming and J lost 8 bases; unmatched junction nucleotides: 9. This CDR3 is CASSVSLANGDEQFF. Written as DNA, the CDR3 is TGTGCCAGCAGCGTATCACTAGCGAATGGCGATGAGCAGTTCTTC.

The rearrangement uses TRBV4-1 and TRBJ2-7, with 10 bases fitting TRBD2. CDR3 size: 16 residues. Germline-derived CDR1 and CDR2 are MGHRA and YSYEKL. V shed 1 base and J 0 bases; nucleotides not matched to a gene: 3. CDR3 residues: CASSQAPSGSSYEQYF. The CDR3 coding sequence is TGCGCCAGCAGCCAAGCCCCTAGCGGGAGCTCCTACGAGCAGTACTTC.

About this clone itself: The same CDR3 is also encoded by other DNA sequences in this sample. The chain recombines TRBV15 with TRBJ1-1; D is ambiguous. Germline V gene data show CDR1 as LNHNV and CDR2 as YYDKDF (reference sequence). This CDR3 is built from 12 residues. Trimming left V 0 bases short and J 5 bases short, with 4 bases between. The CDR3 loop is CATSRDTTEAFF. The CDR3 coding sequence is TGTGCCACCAGCAGAGACACTACTGAAGCTTTCTTT.

This clone turned up a few times. The rearrangement joins TRBV15 to TRBJ1-2, with 7 bases identical to TRBD1. The V gene end was trimmed by 1 base and the J gene end by 3 bases; junction bases not matched to a gene: 5. The CDR3 is 15 amino acids. Germline V gene lookup returns CDR1 LNHNV and CDR2 YYDKDF (reference sequence). The DNA for the CDR3 is TGTGCCACCAGCAGAGCACAGGGGTACCACTATGGCTACACCTTC. Residues: CATSRAQGYHYGYTF.

CDR3 in amino acids: CASSLFGPMNTEAFF. The CDR3 DNA is TGTGCCAGCAGCTTATTTGGGCCCATGAACACTGAAGCTTTCTTT. The chain carries TRBV7-2 and TRBJ1-1; D is undetermined. The CDR3 loop spans 15 amino acids. CDR1 is SGHTA, CDR2 FQGNSA, per germline. Trimming cost V 2 bases and J 0 bases, with 10 bases left between them.

The chain employs TRBV19 and TRBJ1-4; no reliable D call. The V end lost 7 bases, the J end lost 5 bases, and 5 bases lay between the germline ends. Germline values: CDR1 LNHDA, CDR2 SQIVND (reference sequence). The CDR3 loop spans 11 amino acids. CDR3 in DNA: TGTGCCAGTACCCGGAATGAAAAACTGTTTTTT. Protein: CASTRNEKLFF.

This chain connects TRBV6-6 to TRBJ1-1, with D uncertain. V lost 2 bases and J 4 bases, leaving 14 bases between the germline ends. Germline V gives CDR1 MNHNY, CDR2 SVGAGI (reference sequence). The CDR3 totals 15 residues. The CDR3 region is CASSYSLGIGTEAFF. CDR3 sequence (DNA): TGTGCCAGCAGTTACAGTTTAGGGATCGGCACTGAAGCTTTCTTT.